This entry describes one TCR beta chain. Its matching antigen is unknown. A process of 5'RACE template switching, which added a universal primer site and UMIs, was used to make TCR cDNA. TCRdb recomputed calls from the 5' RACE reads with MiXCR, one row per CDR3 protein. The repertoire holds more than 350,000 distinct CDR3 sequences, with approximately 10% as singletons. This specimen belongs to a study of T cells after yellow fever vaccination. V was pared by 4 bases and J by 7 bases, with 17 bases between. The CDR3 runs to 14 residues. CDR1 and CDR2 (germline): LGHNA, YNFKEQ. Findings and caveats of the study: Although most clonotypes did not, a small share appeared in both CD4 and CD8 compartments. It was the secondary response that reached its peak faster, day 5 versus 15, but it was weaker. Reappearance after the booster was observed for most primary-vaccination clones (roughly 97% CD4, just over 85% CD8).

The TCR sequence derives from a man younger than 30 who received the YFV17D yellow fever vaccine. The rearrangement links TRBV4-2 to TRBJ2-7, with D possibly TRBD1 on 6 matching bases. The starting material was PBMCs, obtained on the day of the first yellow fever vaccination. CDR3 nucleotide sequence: TGTGCCAGCAGCCCTGGGCAGGGGAATCGGGAGCAGTACTTC. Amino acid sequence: CASSPGQGNREQYF.